Following are 11 T cell receptor beta chains from one sample sequenced in a study of T cell responses to AZD1222 COVID-19 vaccine. TCRdb's table, derived via immunoSEQ multiplex PCR, lists solely in-frame clones and lacks some. The table records about 110,000 clones, about 90% of them present only once. Here the sequenced sample was peripheral blood, taken on day 0 of AZD1222 vaccination. The receptors come from an adult in good health.

This rearrangement joins TRBV4-3 to TRBJ1-2; TRBD1 might be the D (6 bases). The V end was cut by 0 bases, the J end by 3 bases, with 11 bases between. Germline CDR1 and CDR2: LGHNA and YSLEER. CDR3 length: 15 amino acids. The CDR3, as DNA: TGCGCCAGCAGCCAAGAAGGGGGGGTCGACTATGGCTACACCTTC. It translates to CASSQEGGVDYGYTF.

The genes are TRBV24-1 and TRBJ2-1; D gene ambiguous. V lost 4 bases and J 6 bases, leaving 9 bases between the germline ends. Germline lookup yields CDR1 KGHDR and CDR2 SFDVKD. CDR3 size: 13 residues. The CDR3: CATSDPHFNEQFF. CDR3 DNA sequence: TGTGCCACCAGTGACCCCCATTTCAATGAGCAGTTCTTC.

The chain employs TRBV29-1 and TRBJ2-2; 8 bases line up with TRBD2. Germline V gene sequence: CDR1 SQVTM, CDR2 ANQGSEA. The J segment lost 3 bases and the V segment lost 7 bases, leaving 16 bases of the junction unmatched. This CDR3 has 17 amino acids. The CDR3 here is CSAGAGILAGYTGELFF. The CDR3 coding sequence is TGCAGCGCCGGTGCGGGAATCTTAGCGGGGTACACCGGGGAGCTGTTTTTT.

The rearrangement joins TRBV3-1 (or the pseudogene TRBV3-2) to TRBJ1-2, with D possibly matching TRBD1 (5 bases). This CDR3 has 15 amino acids. Germline CDR1 reads LGHDT; CDR2 reads YNNKEL (reference sequence). V lost 1 base and J lost 4, with 13 bases in between. In DNA form, the CDR3 reads TGTGCCAGCAGCCAAGTAGGTCCCGGGACCTATGGCTACACCTTC. This encodes CASSQVGPGTYGYTF.

This rearrangement joins TRBV7-9 to TRBJ1-2; D remains unclear. The V end was cut by 5 bases, the J end by 0 bases, with 10 bases between. This CDR3 has 14 amino acids. From germline, CDR1 is SEHNR and CDR2 FQNEAQ (reference sequence). Here the CDR3 reads CASSPTPTNYGYTF. In DNA form, the CDR3 reads TGTGCCAGCAGCCCGACACCTACTAACTATGGCTACACCTTC. The whole variable domain, remainder taken from reference TRBV7-9 and TRBJ1-2, is DTGVSQNPRHKITKRGQNVTFRCDPISEHNRLYWYRQTLGQGPEFLTYFQNEAQLEKSRLLSDRFSAERPKGSFSTLEIQRTEQGDSAMYLCASSPTPTNYGYTFGSGTRLTVV.

This clone was observed once. The chain has TRBV3-1 (or the pseudogene TRBV3-2) and TRBJ2-7, with 8 bases that match TRBD1. The junction had 8 bases not matched to a gene; V was cut back by 2 bases and J by 5 bases. Germline V CDR1 and CDR2: LGHDT, YNNKEL (reference sequence). CDR3 length equals 15 residues. CDR3 in amino acids: CASSQSTGVCDEQYF. The CDR3 region has the DNA TGTGCCAGCAGCCAATCGACAGGGGTCTGTGACGAGCAGTACTTC.

The rearrangement links TRBV6-5 to TRBJ2-2, with D perhaps being TRBD1 or TRBD2 (6 bases each). The CDR3 is 14 residues long. Trimming removed 10 bases from V and 6 bases from J, with 18 bases in between. Looked up from germline, CDR1 is MNHEY and CDR2 is SVGAGI. CDR3: CANRAGPGAGELFF. The CDR3 DNA sequence: TGTGCCAACAGGGCGGGGCCTGGCGCCGGGGAGCTGTTTTTT.

The gene calls are TRBV6-8 and TRBJ2-7; the match to TRBD2 covers 8 bases. CDR3 length: 15 residues. Germline assignment: CDR1 MNHGY and CDR2 SAAAGT. Unmatched junction bases numbered 10, after V lost 5 bases and J lost 4 bases. The CDR3 here is CASSRLRTSWYEQYF. CDR3 sequence (DNA): TGTGCCAGCAGTCGGTTGAGGACTAGCTGGTACGAGCAGTACTTC.

CDR3 nucleotide sequence: TGCGCCAGCAGTGTTGAGTTTAACAGGGTACATGAGCAGTTCTTC. Its protein is CASSVEFNRVHEQFF. The genes are TRBV10-1 and TRBJ2-1; maybe TRBD1 (6 bases). CDR3 size: 15 residues. The germline gives CDR1 WNHNN, CDR2 SYGVQD (reference sequence). The V end lost 4 bases, the J end lost 8 bases, and 18 bases lay between the germline ends.

The V and J genes are TRBV5-1 and TRBJ1-1; perhaps TRBD1 as D (5 bases). The length of the CDR3 is 13 residues. V gave up 0 bases and J gave up 6 bases, with 9 bases separating them. Germline V gene lookup returns CDR1 SGHRS and CDR2 YFSETQ. CDR3 loop: CASSLVWGAEAFF. The CDR3 coding sequence is TGCGCCAGCAGCTTGGTTTGGGGGGCTGAAGCTTTCTTT.

The chain couples TRBV9 to TRBJ2-7, with 10 nucleotides matching TRBD1. The CDR3 has 15 amino acids. CDR1 and CDR2 from the germline V gene are SGDLS and YYNGEE. The J segment lost 4 bases and the V segment lost 1 base, leaving 5 bases of the junction unmatched. DNA of the CDR3: TGTGCCAGCAGCGTAACCGGGACAGGGGTTTACGAGCAGTACTTC. It codes for CASSVTGTGVYEQYF. Drawing the rest from reference TRBV9 and TRBJ2-7, the complete variable domain is DSGVTQTPKHLITATGQRVTLRCSPRSGDLSVYWYQQSLDQGLQFLIQYYNGEERAKGNILERFSAQQFPDLHSELNLSSLELGDSALYFCASSVTGTGVYEQYFGPGTRLTVT.